These T cell receptor beta chains were read from a single sample in a study of blood T cell repertoires in COVID-19. Profiled with immunoSEQ multiplex PCR; TCRdb holds only in-frame clones, not every one. Of around 180,000 clones listed, about 85% were seen once; the top ten hold approximately 7%. The sequencing sample was made of peripheral blood. All receptors derive from a man older than 75 with COVID-19, enrolled during active disease. Each CDR3 is given with its conserved first and last residue. The order of the fields is D gene, V gene, J gene, clone size, CDR3 protein, CDR3 DNA. A D gene is named only where the DNA matches it firmly. Clone size is stated in some rows and not others, as once, few, many or a class when expanded.

.	TRBV19	TRBJ2-5	.	CASSPTGPGPETQYF	TGTGCCAGTAGCCCCACAGGGCCCGGCCCAGAGACCCAGTACTTC
TRBD1	TRBV11-2	TRBJ1-2	.	CASSPRTGGAHYGYTF	TGTGCCAGCAGCCCGCGGACAGGGGGCGCACACTATGGCTACACCTTC
.	TRBV7-2	TRBJ1-1	.	CASSWTVNTEAFF	TGTGCCAGCAGCTGGACAGTGAACACTGAAGCTTTCTTT
.	TRBV12-3/TRBV12-4	TRBJ2-7	.	CASSRSTRSEQYF	TGTGCCAGCAGTAGGTCGACACGGTCCGAGCAGTACTTC
TRBD1	TRBV5-8	TRBJ1-2	few	CASSPDRIKGYTF	TGTGCCAGCAGCCCGGACAGGATAAAAGGCTACACCTTC
.	TRBV19	TRBJ1-4	.	CASSPGRTNEKLFF	TGTGCCAGTAGCCCAGGCCGCACAAATGAAAAACTGTTTTTT
TRBD1	TRBV7-3	TRBJ2-1	few	CASSSTGGYYNEQFF	TGTGCCAGCAGCTCGACAGGGGGGTACTACAATGAGCAGTTCTTC
TRBD2	TRBV5-5	TRBJ2-3	.	CASSDPSGAGTQYF	TGTGCCAGCAGTGACCCTAGCGGGGCAGGTACGCAGTATTTT
TRBD2	TRBV29-1	TRBJ2-7	.	CSVEGVAGVSGYEQYF	TGCAGCGTTGAAGGGGTAGCGGGGGTGAGCGGATACGAGCAGTACTTC
TRBD1	TRBV27	TRBJ1-1	.	CASSPTGRMNTEAFF	TGTGCCAGCAGCCCGACAGGGAGGATGAACACTGAAGCTTTCTTT
TRBD2	TRBV9	TRBJ2-3	.	CASSVDSGGADTQYF	TGTGCCAGCAGCGTAGATTCGGGGGGAGCAGATACGCAGTATTTT
.	TRBV11-2	TRBJ1-6	.	CASSYSSYNSPLHF	TGTGCCAGCAGCTACAGCTCCTATAATTCACCCCTCCACTTT
.	TRBV6-6	TRBJ1-1	once	CASSSSGDGDTEAFF	TGTGCCAGCAGTTCGTCGGGGGACGGCGACACTGAAGCTTTCTTT
TRBD1	TRBV11-2	TRBJ1-2	.	CASSLSPGQGLKGYTF	TGTGCCAGCAGCCTCTCCCCGGGACAGGGGTTGAAAGGCTACACCTTC